This entry concerns a single TCR beta chain. Its cognate antigen is unknown. Deep-level settings were used for running the assay. Ten immunoSEQ deep assay plates were used by the authors to sequence unsorted PBMC DNA. Generated by immunoSEQ multiplex PCR, the TCRdb table keeps only in-frame clones and is missing some. The data contain around 500,000 clones, around 80% of them singletons. The data derive from a study of shared clonotypes between healthy human individuals. V lost 5 bases to trimming and J lost 10 bases, with 21 bases between them. Germline V gene lookup returns CDR1 SGHDT and CDR2 YYEEEE. There are 14 residues in the CDR3. Study results and caveats: Sampling covered nothing but blood. Tissue TCR repertoires likely differ from those found in blood.

The V and J genes are TRBV5-6 and TRBJ1-1; maybe TRBD1 (5 bases). This clonotype was obtained from a woman between 40 and 55 years old in good health. Some clones in this sample may be carry-over from other donors' samples. Sequencing used PBMCs. Here the CDR3 DNA reads TGTGCCAGCAGTTATGTAGACAGCTTTGTGGGAGCTTTCTTT. Amino acids: CASSYVDSFVGAFF.